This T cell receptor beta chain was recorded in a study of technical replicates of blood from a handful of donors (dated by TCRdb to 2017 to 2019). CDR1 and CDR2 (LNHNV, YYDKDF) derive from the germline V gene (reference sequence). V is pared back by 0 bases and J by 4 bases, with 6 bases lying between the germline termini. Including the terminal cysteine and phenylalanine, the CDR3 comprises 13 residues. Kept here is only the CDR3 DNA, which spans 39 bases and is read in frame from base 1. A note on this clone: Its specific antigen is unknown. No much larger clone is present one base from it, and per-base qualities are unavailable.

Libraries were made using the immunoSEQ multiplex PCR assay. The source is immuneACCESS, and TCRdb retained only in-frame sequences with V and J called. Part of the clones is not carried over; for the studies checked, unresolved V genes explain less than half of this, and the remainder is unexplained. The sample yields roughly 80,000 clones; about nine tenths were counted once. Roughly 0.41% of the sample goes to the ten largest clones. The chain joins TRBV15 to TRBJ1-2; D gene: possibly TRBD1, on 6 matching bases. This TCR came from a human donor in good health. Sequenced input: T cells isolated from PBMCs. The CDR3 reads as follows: CATSRDRGYGYTF. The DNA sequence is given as TGTGCCACCAGCAGAGACAGGGGCTATGGCTACACCTTC.